This T cell receptor beta chain was obtained from a study of vaccination and CD4 T cells after COVID-19 (dated by TCRdb to 2022 to 2024). Turning to the overall study: Convalescent patients had a positive SARS-CoV-2 result on nasal swab PCR, and of these patients, several had mild disease and one had severe disease. In the convalescent cohort there were six males and four females, among whom were two Hispanic individuals, seven Caucasians, two Asians and one multiracial person. Two doses of either the Pfizer-BioNTech BNT162b2 vaccine (n=8) or the Moderna mRNA-1273 vaccine (n=2) were administered to participants. Post-COVID blood samples were collected from convalescent patients a median of around 100 days after diagnosis, with a range of about 30 to 161 days. The time from the second vaccine dose to post-vaccine blood sampling had a median of around 72 days and ranged from about 14 to 250 days. Culture stimuli were overlapping spike peptide pools from SARS-CoV-2 and from the common cold coronaviruses HCoV-NL63, HCoV-OC43 and HCoV-229E. Control cultures used a CEFX viral epitope pool as positive control, an HIV-1 Nef peptide pool as negative control, or no peptide. In roughly nine COVID-19 convalescent patients and a handful of infection-naive healthy vaccine recipients, the spike-specific CD4+ TCR repertoire before mRNA vaccination was compared with the repertoire after mRNA vaccination.

Study-wide conclusions, independent of this receptor: Nearly all vaccine-specific clones in convalescent patients (304 of 307) were mono-reactive for SARS-CoV-2 spike rather than cross-reactive with common cold coronaviruses. In convalescent patients, a median about 86% of post-vaccine SARS-CoV-2-reactive clones were detected only after vaccination, and vaccine-specific priming was suggested by this finding. The median count of SARS-CoV-2-reactive clonotypes went up from roughly 21 after infection to 38 after vaccination, although the change was not significant. Only a relatively small number of convalescent patients were included in the study, and early timepoints following natural infection were not analyzed.

This clonotype was found a few times. Its antigen remains unidentified. No qualities accompany the bases; no much larger clone lies one base away. Receptor libraries were prepared by PCR. DNA from cultured CD4+ T cells underwent TCR sequencing with the Oncomine TCR Beta short-read assay at the Johns Hopkins FTIC core. The QIAamp micro DNA kit was used to extract genomic DNA from the cultured CD4+ T cells. Oncomine TCR Beta libraries from cultured CD4+ T cells were pooled using unique dual indexes and sequenced on an Illumina iSeq 100. The original methods were these. Non-productive sequences were removed, and CDR3s that did not start with C, did not end with F or W, or were shorter than 7 amino acids were discarded. Antigen-specific clonotypes were identified with the MANAFEST web application by comparing peptide-stimulated wells with reference and other culture wells. For a clone to be called positive, the clone needed an FDR below 0.05, an odds ratio above 5, and a productive frequency above 0.1% in at least two of three replicate wells. Clonotypes that were significantly expanded in both SARS-CoV-2 spike wells and at least one common cold coronavirus spike condition were defined as cross-reactive. CDR3 homology was assessed with Levenshtein distances (stringdist) and unrooted phylogenetic trees (ape) in R version 3.6.1. TCRdb handled the public reads itself, with Q25 trimming in fastp and clone calling in MiXCR, and kept productive beta chains. One record per CDR3 amino acid sequence lists the most common genes and DNA. The V and J calls were determined by TCRdb, not by the authors. Here the sample has more than 15,000 distinct CDR3 sequences; roughly 45% occur a single time. Of the sample, about 4% falls within the top ten clones.

What the treatment or condition label conveys for this sample: approximately 10-day PBMC culture with coronavirus spike peptide pools or control peptides (ViraFEST assay). The ViraFEST assay, used in the study, expanded antigen-specific T cells with peptide pools and then identified the expanded clonotypes through TCR sequencing. The positive SARS-CoV-2 PCR tests of the convalescent patients were dated from March to December 2020, before the Alpha, Beta and Delta variants emerged in the United States. Over 1.5 million PBMCs per well were cultured in IMDM with roughly 5% human AB serum and 9 to 10 IU/ml IL-2, plus 10 ug/ml peptide pools. Half of the culture medium was replaced with fresh IL-2-containing medium on days 3 and 7. CD4+ T cells were isolated after approximately 10 days of culture through negative selection using the EasySep CD4+ T cell isolation kit. Ficoll-Paque Plus gradient centrifugation was used to isolate PBMCs from whole blood, and the isolated PBMCs were then either used fresh or cryopreserved at -140C. Triplicate wells were generally used for each culture condition.

The sample taken for sequencing was CD4+ T cells from blood, cultured in vitro. The origin of this receptor is a human donor who had recovered from COVID-19.

The sequenced DNA is TGCGCCAGCAGCTCCCTGAATCCAGAGGGCACAGATACGCAGTATTTT. Translated, this is CASSSLNPEGTDTQYF. The sequence joins TRBV5-1 to TRBJ2-3; there is no confident call for the D gene. V was cut back by 3 bases and J by 1 base, leaving a gap of 15 bases between them. CDR1 and CDR2 are drawn from the germline V gene: SGHRS, YFSETQ. The CDR3 starts with the cysteine, ends with the phenylalanine, and has 16 residues. Only the CDR3 portion is preserved as DNA: 48 bases, with reading frame beginning at the first base.